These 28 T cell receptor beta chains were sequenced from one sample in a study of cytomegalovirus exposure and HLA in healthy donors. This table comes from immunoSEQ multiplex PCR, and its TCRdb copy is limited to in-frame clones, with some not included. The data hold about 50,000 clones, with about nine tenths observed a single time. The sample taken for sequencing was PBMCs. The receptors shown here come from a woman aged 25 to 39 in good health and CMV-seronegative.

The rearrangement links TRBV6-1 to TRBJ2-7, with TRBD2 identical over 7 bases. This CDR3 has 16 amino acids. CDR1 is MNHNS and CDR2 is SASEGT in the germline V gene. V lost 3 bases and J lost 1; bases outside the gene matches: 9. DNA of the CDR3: TGTGCCAGCAGTGACCGGAGGCGGGAGCTGTCCTACGAGCAGTACTTC. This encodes CASSDRRRELSYEQYF.

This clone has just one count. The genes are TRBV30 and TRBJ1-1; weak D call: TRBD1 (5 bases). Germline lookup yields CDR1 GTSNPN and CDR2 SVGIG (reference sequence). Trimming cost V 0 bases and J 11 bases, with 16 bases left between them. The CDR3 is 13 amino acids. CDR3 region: CAWSVQVRRQAFF. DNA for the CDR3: TGTGCCTGGAGTGTACAGGTCCGAAGGCAGGCTTTCTTT.

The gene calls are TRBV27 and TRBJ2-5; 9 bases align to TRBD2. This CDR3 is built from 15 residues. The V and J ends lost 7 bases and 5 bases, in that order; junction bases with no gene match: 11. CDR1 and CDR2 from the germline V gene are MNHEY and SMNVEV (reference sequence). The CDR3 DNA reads TGTGCCAGCAAACTCAGCGGGAGGAACGGGGAGACCCAGTACTTC. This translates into CASKLSGRNGETQYF.

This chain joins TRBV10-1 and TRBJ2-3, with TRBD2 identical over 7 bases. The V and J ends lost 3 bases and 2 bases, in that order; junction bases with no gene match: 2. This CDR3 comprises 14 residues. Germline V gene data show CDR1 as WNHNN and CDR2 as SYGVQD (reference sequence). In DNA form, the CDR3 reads TGCGCCAGCAGTGAAACTAGCGACACAGATACGCAGTATTTT. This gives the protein CASSETSDTDTQYF.

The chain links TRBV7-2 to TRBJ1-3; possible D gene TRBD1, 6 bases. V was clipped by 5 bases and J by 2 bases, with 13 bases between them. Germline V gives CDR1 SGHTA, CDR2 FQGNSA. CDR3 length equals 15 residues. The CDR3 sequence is CASSRLTGAGNTIYF. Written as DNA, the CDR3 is TGTGCCAGCAGCCGCCTGACAGGAGCTGGAAACACCATATATTTT.

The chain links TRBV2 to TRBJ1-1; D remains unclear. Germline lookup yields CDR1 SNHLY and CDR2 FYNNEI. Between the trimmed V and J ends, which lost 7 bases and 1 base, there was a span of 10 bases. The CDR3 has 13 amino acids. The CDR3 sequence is CASMADTNTEAFF. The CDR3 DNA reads TGTGCCAGCATGGCGGATACGAACACTGAAGCTTTCTTT. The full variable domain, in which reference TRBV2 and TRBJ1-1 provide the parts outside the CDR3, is EPEVTQTPSHQVTQMGQEVILRCVPISNHLYFYWYRQILGQKVEFLVSFYNNEISEKSEIFDDQFSVERPDGSNFTLKIRSTKLEDSAMYFCASMADTNTEAFFGQGTRLTVV.

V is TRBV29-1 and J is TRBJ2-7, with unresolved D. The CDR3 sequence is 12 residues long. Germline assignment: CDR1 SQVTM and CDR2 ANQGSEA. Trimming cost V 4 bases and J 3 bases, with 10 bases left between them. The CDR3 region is CSVGDSLYEQYF. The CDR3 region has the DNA TGCAGCGTTGGCGACTCGCTCTACGAGCAGTACTTC.

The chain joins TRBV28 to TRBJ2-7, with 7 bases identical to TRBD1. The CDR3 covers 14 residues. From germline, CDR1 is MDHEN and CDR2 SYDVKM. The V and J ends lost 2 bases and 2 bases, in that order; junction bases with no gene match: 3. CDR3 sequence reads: CASSLGQATYEQYF. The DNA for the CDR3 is TGTGCCAGCAGTTTAGGACAGGCCACCTACGAGCAGTACTTC.

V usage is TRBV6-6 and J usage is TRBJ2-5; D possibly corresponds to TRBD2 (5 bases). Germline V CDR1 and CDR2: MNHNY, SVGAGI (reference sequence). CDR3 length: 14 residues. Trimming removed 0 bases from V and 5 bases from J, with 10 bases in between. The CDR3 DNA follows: TGTGCCAGCAGTTACTCGAACGGGGTGGAGACCCAGTACTTC. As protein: CASSYSNGVETQYF.

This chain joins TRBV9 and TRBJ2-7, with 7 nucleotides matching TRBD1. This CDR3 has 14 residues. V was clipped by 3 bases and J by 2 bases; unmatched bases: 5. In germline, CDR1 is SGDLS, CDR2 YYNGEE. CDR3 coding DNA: TGTGCCAGCAGCGCCGGGACAGACCCCTACGAGCAGTACTTC. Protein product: CASSAGTDPYEQYF. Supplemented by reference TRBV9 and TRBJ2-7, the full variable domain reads DSGVTQTPKHLITATGQRVTLRCSPRSGDLSVYWYQQSLDQGLQFLIQYYNGEERAKGNILERFSAQQFPDLHSELNLSSLELGDSALYFCASSAGTDPYEQYFGPGTRLTVT.

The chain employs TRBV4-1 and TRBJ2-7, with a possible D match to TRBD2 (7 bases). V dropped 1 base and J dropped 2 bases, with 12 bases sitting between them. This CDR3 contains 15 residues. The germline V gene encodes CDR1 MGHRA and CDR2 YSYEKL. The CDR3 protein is CASSQGEGETYEQYF. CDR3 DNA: TGCGCCAGCAGCCAAGGGGAGGGGGAGACCTACGAGCAGTACTTC.

The CDR3 loop reads CASSSDGKREDTQYF. The CDR3 DNA follows: TGTGCCAGCAGCTCCGATGGTAAAAGAGAAGATACGCAGTATTTT. The chain joins TRBV5-4 to TRBJ2-3; no firm D call. Germline V CDR1 and CDR2: SGHNT, YYREEE (reference sequence). The CDR3 spans 15 residues. V lost 3 bases, J lost 5 bases, and 16 bases lay in between.

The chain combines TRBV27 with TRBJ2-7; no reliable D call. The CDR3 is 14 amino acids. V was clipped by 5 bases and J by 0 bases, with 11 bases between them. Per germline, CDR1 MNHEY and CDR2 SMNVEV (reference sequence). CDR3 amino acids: CASSTRRISYEQYF. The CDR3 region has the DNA TGTGCCAGCAGTACGCGCCGTATCTCCTACGAGCAGTACTTC.

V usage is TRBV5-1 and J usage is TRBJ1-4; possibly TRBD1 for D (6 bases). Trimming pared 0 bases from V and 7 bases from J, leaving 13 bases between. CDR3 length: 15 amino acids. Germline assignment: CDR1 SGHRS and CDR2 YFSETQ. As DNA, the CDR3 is TGCGCCAGCAGCTTGGGAGGACAGTCTGGTGAAAAACTGTTTTTT. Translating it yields CASSLGGQSGEKLFF.

The CDR3, as DNA: TGTGCCAGCAGCGTAGTGGTAGCGGGAACTCTAGATACGCAGTATTTT. Its protein is CASSVVVAGTLDTQYF. This sequence joins TRBV9 and TRBJ2-3, with TRBD2 matching 8 bases. The germline CDR1 and CDR2 sequences are SGDLS and YYNGEE. J gave up 5 bases and V 0 bases, and 8 bases lay outside the gene matches. This CDR3 has 16 residues.

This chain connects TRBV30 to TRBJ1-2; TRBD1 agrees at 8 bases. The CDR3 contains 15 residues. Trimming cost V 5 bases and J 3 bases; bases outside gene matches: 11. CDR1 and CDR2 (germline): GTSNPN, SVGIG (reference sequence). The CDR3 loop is CAWAPQGVKYYGYTF. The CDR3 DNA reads TGTGCCTGGGCCCCACAGGGGGTTAAGTACTATGGCTACACCTTC.

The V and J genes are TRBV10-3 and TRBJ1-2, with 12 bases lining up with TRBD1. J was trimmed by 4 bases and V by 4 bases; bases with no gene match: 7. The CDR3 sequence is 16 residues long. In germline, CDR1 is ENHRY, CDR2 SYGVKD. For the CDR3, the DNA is TGTGCCATCAGTGGGACGGGACAGGGGGCAGGCTATGGCTACACCTTC. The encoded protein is CAISGTGQGAGYGYTF.

The CDR3 coding sequence is TGTGCCAGCACTCCTTCAGGAGGACCAGATACGCAGTATTTT. Translation gives CASTPSGGPDTQYF. V usage is TRBV6-5 and J usage is TRBJ2-3; TRBD2 is a possible D gene (5 bases). Germline V gives CDR1 MNHEY, CDR2 SVGAGI. The CDR3 is 14 residues long. The V and J ends lost 7 bases and 4 bases respectively, with 15 bases between them.

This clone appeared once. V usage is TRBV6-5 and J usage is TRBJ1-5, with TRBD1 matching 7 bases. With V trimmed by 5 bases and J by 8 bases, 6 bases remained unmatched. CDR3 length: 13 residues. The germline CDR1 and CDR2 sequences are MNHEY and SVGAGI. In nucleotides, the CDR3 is TGTGCCAGCAGTGGGACAGTCGCCGAGCCCCAGCATTTT. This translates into CASSGTVAEPQHF.

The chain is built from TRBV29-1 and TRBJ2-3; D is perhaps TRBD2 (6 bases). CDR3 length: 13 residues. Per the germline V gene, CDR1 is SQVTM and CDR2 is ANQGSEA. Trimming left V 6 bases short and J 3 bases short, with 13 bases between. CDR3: CSVHGGVTDTQYF. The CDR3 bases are TGCAGCGTCCACGGAGGGGTTACAGATACGCAGTATTTT.

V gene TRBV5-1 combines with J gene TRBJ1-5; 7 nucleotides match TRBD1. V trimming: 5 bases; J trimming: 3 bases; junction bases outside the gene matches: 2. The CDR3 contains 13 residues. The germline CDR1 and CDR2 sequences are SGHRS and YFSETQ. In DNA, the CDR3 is TGCGCCAGCAGACAGGGGTACAATCAGCCCCAGCATTTT. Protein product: CASRQGYNQPQHF.

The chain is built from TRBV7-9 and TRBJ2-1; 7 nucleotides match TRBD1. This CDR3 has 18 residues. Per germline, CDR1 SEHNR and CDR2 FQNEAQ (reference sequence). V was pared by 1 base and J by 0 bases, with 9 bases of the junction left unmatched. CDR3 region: CASSLELSAGGSYNEQFF. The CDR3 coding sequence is TGTGCCAGCAGCTTAGAGCTTTCGGCAGGGGGCTCCTACAATGAGCAGTTCTTC.

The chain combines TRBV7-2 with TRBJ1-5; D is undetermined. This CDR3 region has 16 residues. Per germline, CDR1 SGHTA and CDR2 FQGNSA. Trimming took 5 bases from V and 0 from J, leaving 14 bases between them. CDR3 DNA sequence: TGTGCCAGCAGCCGCCGACACCTTAATAGCAATCAGCCCCAGCATTTT. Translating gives CASSRRHLNSNQPQHF.

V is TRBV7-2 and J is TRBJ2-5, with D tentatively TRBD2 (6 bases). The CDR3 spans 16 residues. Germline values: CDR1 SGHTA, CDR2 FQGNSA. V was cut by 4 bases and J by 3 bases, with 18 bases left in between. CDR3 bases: TGTGCCAGCAGCTCCGAGTCAGGGCGGGGAGAAGAGACCCAGTACTTC. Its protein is CASSSESGRGEETQYF.

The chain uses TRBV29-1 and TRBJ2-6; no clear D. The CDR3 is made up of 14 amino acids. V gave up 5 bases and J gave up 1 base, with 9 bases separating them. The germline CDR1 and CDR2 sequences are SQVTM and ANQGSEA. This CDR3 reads CSVQFQSGANVLTF. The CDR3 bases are TGCAGCGTTCAGTTTCAGTCTGGGGCCAACGTCCTGACTTTC.

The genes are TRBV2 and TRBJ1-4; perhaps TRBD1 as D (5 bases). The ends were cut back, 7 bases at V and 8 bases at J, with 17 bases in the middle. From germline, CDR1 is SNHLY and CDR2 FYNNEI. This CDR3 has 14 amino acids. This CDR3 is CASTPRRDLEKLFF. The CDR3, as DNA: TGTGCCAGCACCCCCCGGAGGGACTTAGAAAAACTGTTTTTT.

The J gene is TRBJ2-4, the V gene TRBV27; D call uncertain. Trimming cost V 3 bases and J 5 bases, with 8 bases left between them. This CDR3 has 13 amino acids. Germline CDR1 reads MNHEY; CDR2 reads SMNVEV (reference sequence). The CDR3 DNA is TGTGCCAGCAGTTTGTCCAGGCAAAACATTCAGTACTTC. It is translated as CASSLSRQNIQYF.

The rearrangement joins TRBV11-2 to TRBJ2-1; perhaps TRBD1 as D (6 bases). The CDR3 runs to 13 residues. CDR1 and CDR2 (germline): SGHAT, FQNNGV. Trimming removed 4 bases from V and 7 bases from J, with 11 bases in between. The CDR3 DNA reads TGTGCCAGCAGCTCCCCAGGGACAAATGAGCAGTTCTTC. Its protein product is CASSSPGTNEQFF.